This TCR beta chain was documented in a study of control samples from healthy donors and cancer patients. The CDR3 has 13 amino acids. V trimming: 5 bases; J trimming: 4 bases; junction bases outside the gene matches: 5. Looked up from germline, CDR1 is SGHAT and CDR2 is FQNNGV. Here immunoSEQ multiplex PCR was the method, and the copy in TCRdb shows in-frame clones only, minus some. The sample consists of roughly 40,000 clones, 70% to 90% of them appearing once. Sequenced sample: blood. The J gene is TRBJ2-7, the V gene TRBV11-2, with 7 positions matching TRBD1. The receptor was isolated from a man in his sixties in good health. The CDR3 is CASSTDRVYEQYF. CDR3 nucleotide sequence: TGTGCCAGCAGCACCGACAGGGTTTACGAGCAGTACTTC.